This passage covers 13 T cell receptor beta chains from one sample sequenced in a study of blood T cell repertoires in COVID-19. Some clones are missing from TCRdb's copy, which holds only in-frame ones; the method was immunoSEQ multiplex PCR. This sample yields a few hundred thousand clones, of which more than 85% are seen a single time; under 1.3% belongs to the top ten. The sequenced sample consisted of PBMCs or T cells enriched from blood (not recorded which). These receptors came from a woman aged 30 to 39 who had recovered from COVID-19.

The table lists this clone with a count of one. The chain is built from TRBV6-2 or TRBV6-3 and TRBJ2-1; a possible D gene is TRBD2 (6 bases). Germline lookup yields CDR1 MNHEY and CDR2 SVGEGT. V lost 2 bases and J 6 bases, leaving 20 bases between the germline ends. The CDR3 covers 17 residues. The CDR3: CASSYVRGAGLGNEQFF. For the CDR3, the DNA is TGTGCCAGCAGTTACGTTCGTGGGGCGGGGCTCGGCAATGAGCAGTTCTTC.

The CDR3 region is CASSVAGREDGELFF. The CDR3, as DNA: TGTGCCAGCAGCGTAGCAGGGAGGGAGGACGGGGAGCTGTTTTTT. The J gene is TRBJ2-2, the V gene TRBV9; 7 bases agree with TRBD2. Germline V gene data show CDR1 as SGDLS and CDR2 as YYNGEE. Trimming removed 0 bases from V and 7 bases from J; junction bases left unmatched: 6. The CDR3 consists of 15 residues.

V gene TRBV30 combines with J gene TRBJ2-4; D ambiguous. CDR1 is GTSNPN, CDR2 SVGIG, per germline (reference sequence). Trimming pared 8 bases from V and 0 bases from J, leaving 8 bases between. The CDR3 runs 12 residues. In DNA form, the CDR3 reads TGTGCCGGGGAACTAGCCAAAAACATTCAGTACTTC. This sequence encodes CAGELAKNIQYF. Variable domain in full (rest from reference TRBV30 and TRBJ2-4): SQTIHQWPATLVQPVGSPLSLECTVEGTSNPNLYWYRQAAGRGLQLLFYSVGIGQISSEVPQNLSASRPQDRQFILSSKKLLLSDSGFYLCAGELAKNIQYFGAGTRLSVL.

The chain is built from TRBV19 and TRBJ1-1, with a tentative D call TRBD1 (6 bases). The CDR3 length is 14 residues. The germline CDR1 and CDR2 sequences are LNHDA and SQIVND (reference sequence). V shed 1 base and J shed 5 bases, with 11 bases lying between them. CDR3 nucleotides: TGTGCCAGTAGTATAGGAGGGGGAGGGACTGAAGCTTTCTTT. Translated, it gives CASSIGGGGTEAFF.

CDR3 nucleotide sequence: TGCAGTGCGGTACAGGGCGCGGAGCTGTTTTTT. Translation: CSAVQGAELFF. The V gene is TRBV20-1, the J gene TRBJ2-2, with D maybe TRBD1 (6 bases). The CDR3 runs 11 residues. The V end was cut by 6 bases, the J end by 10 bases, with 12 bases between. Germline CDR1 DFQATT, CDR2 SNEGSKA (reference sequence).

The V gene is TRBV5-6, the J gene TRBJ1-3; D call uncertain. The CDR3 consists of 17 residues. Germline assignment: CDR1 SGHDT and CDR2 YYEEEE. Between the trimmed V and J ends, which lost 1 base and 1 base, there was a span of 15 bases. The CDR3 coding sequence is TGTGCCAGCAGCTTGCCTCCCTCACAGATTTCTGGAAACACCATATATTTT. The encoded protein is CASSLPPSQISGNTIYF.

This clone was seen just once. The rearrangement joins TRBV3-1 (or the pseudogene TRBV3-2) to TRBJ2-5; no clear D gene. The CDR3 has 15 residues. Per germline, CDR1 LGHDT and CDR2 YNNKEL (reference sequence). Trimming took off 3 bases at V and 5 bases at J, with 16 bases between the two ends. CDR3 in amino acids: CASSHPSSGMETQYF. The CDR3 nucleotides are TGTGCCAGCAGCCACCCTAGTTCCGGTATGGAGACCCAGTACTTC.

The chain has TRBV27 and TRBJ1-2, with a tentative D call TRBD1 (5 bases). Germline V CDR1 and CDR2: MNHEY, SMNVEV (reference sequence). Trimming removed 2 bases at V and 2 bases at J, with 9 bases between. The CDR3 spans 14 residues. The CDR3 nucleotides are TGTGCCAGCAGTTTAGACAGCCTAAACTATGGCTACACCTTC. Encoded protein: CASSLDSLNYGYTF.

CDR3 protein: CASSLGGQENEKLFF. The CDR3 region has the DNA TGCGCCAGCAGCTTGGGAGGACAGGAGAATGAAAAACTGTTTTTT. The chain links TRBV5-1 to TRBJ1-4; 7 positions agree with TRBD1. V lost 0 bases to trimming and J lost 5 bases; unmatched junction nucleotides: 4. The CDR3 is 15 amino acids. Per germline, CDR1 SGHRS and CDR2 YFSETQ.

The chain uses TRBV4-2 and TRBJ2-2; the D is unclear. CDR1 and CDR2 (germline): LGHNA, YNFKEQ. The V end lost 0 bases, the J end lost 0 bases, and 8 bases lay between the germline ends. CDR3 length: 16 residues. In nucleotides, the CDR3 is TGTGCCAGCAGCCAAGAGGCACAGTCGAACACCGGGGAGCTGTTTTTT. The encoded protein is CASSQEAQSNTGELFF.

The gene calls are TRBV7-9 and TRBJ2-2; 7 bases fit TRBD1. This CDR3 contains 14 residues. V dropped 5 bases and J dropped 4; count of bases not matched to a gene: 4. The germline gives CDR1 SEHNR, CDR2 FQNEAQ (reference sequence). CDR3 nucleotides: TGTGCCAGCAGCCCGGGACAGTCCACCGGGGAGCTGTTTTTT. Translation: CASSPGQSTGELFF.

The V and J genes are TRBV30 and TRBJ2-7; the match to TRBD2 covers 9 bases. This CDR3 spans 16 amino acids. With 2 bases clipped from V and 1 base from J, the junction kept 9 bases outside the gene matches. CDR1 and CDR2 from the germline V gene are GTSNPN and SVGIG (reference sequence). CDR3 DNA sequence: TGTGCCTGGAGTTCTCCTAGCGGGGATACGTCCTACGAGCAGTACTTC. It yields the protein CAWSSPSGDTSYEQYF.

The V gene is TRBV6-4, the J gene TRBJ1-1; D ambiguous. Trimming took 0 bases from V and 0 from J, leaving 14 bases between them. Germline V gives CDR1 MRHNA, CDR2 SNTAGT. CDR3 length: 17 amino acids. The CDR3 coding sequence is TGTGCCAGCAGTGACTCACCCGGCAGGAACATGAACACTGAAGCTTTCTTT. Protein: CASSDSPGRNMNTEAFF.